A selection of T cell receptor beta chains follows, all from one sample in a study of vaccination effects on CD4 cells after COVID-19. TCRdb keeps only in-frame clones here, not all; method: immunoSEQ multiplex PCR. Of tens of thousands of clones detected, 74% appear once; the ten largest clones hold under 15%. These receptors' targets are unknown. The specimen was CD4+ T cells from PBMCs cultured without peptide, collected after COVID-19 vaccination. All receptors come from a human donor who received a COVID-19 vaccine. Each CDR3 is given with its conserved first and last residue. The D gene is left open where the match is weak. Rows may omit the clone size; those that give it use once, few, many or a size class.

TRBJ1-5 | 14 | TRBV28 | few | NA | CASSFGSRGQPQHF | TGTGCCAGCAGTTTCGGCAGCCGAGGACAGCCCCAGCATTTT
TRBJ2-3 | 16 | TRBV7-2 | NA | TRBD2 | CASSPRLAGELDTQYF | TGTGCCAGCAGCCCGCGACTAGCGGGAGAGCTAGATACGCAGTATTTT
TRBJ1-5 | 15 | TRBV18 | NA | NA | CASSPGPGSNQPQHF | TGTGCCAGCTCACCAGGTCCCGGTAGCAATCAGCCCCAGCATTTT
TRBJ2-1 | 13 | TRBV27 | NA | NA | CASSSVPVHEQFF | TGTGCCAGCAGTTCAGTCCCCGTCCATGAGCAGTTCTTC
TRBJ2-7 | 17 | TRBV3-1/TRBV3-2 | few | TRBD2 | CASSQLRGLAGHYEQYF | TGTGCCAGCAGCCAATTGCGGGGGCTAGCGGGCCACTACGAGCAGTACTTC
TRBJ2-5 | 11 | TRBV3-1/TRBV3-2 | NA | NA | CASSQDETQYF | TGTGCCAGCAGCCAAGACGAGACCCAGTACTTC
TRBJ1-1 | 11 | TRBV20-1 | once | NA | CRGRLDTEAFF | TGCAGGGGACGGTTGGACACTGAAGCTTTCTTT
TRBJ2-7 | 15 | TRBV5-1 | NA | TRBD2 | CASSQTSGVGYEQYF | TGCGCCAGCAGCCAGACTAGCGGTGTAGGCTACGAGCAGTACTTC
TRBJ1-2 | 13 | TRBV29-1 | NA | TRBD1 | CSVEGQGRSGYTF | TGCAGCGTTGAGGGACAGGGAAGGAGCGGCTACACCTTC
TRBJ2-1 | 16 | TRBV6-5 | NA | NA | CASSYSRWAEGREQFF | TGTGCCAGCAGTTACTCGAGATGGGCCGAAGGCCGTGAGCAGTTCTTC
TRBJ2-3 | 17 | TRBV18 | NA | TRBD2 | CASSLLATSANTDTQYF | TGTGCCAGCTCACTCCTCGCTACTAGCGCGAACACAGATACGCAGTATTTT
TRBJ2-4 | 17 | TRBV4-2 | NA | NA | CASSPGPTLGAKNIQYF | TGTGCCAGCAGCCCGGGCCCAACTCTCGGGGCCAAAAACATTCAGTACTTC
TRBJ2-5 | 15 | TRBV6-6 | NA | NA | CASSSPAAFQETQYF | TGTGCCAGCAGTTCCCCAGCGGCTTTCCAAGAGACCCAGTACTTC
TRBJ1-1 | 13 | TRBV29-1 | NA | TRBD1 | CSAQGARRTEAFF | TGCAGCGCCCAGGGGGCGCGAAGGACTGAAGCTTTCTTT
TRBJ1-2 | 16 | TRBV28 | NA | NA | CASSLLYARTNYGYTF | TGTGCCAGCAGTTTATTATATGCACGGACGAACTATGGCTACACCTTC
TRBJ2-7 | 15 | TRBV3-1/TRBV3-2 | NA | TRBD2 | CASSWGRGGRAEQYF | TGTGCCAGCAGCTGGGGCCGGGGCGGGAGGGCCGAGCAGTACTTC
TRBJ1-5 | 16 | TRBV9 | NA | TRBD1 | CASSVEPRQGDQPQHF | TGTGCCAGCAGCGTAGAGCCCAGACAGGGCGACCAGCCCCAGCATTTT
TRBJ1-2 | 14 | TRBV18 | few | NA | CASSPNAGEGGYTF | TGTGCCAGCTCACCGAATGCAGGGGAAGGAGGCTACACCTTC